This T cell receptor (beta chain) stems from a study of T cells in Graves' hyperthyroidism and ophthalmopathy. The length of the CDR3 is 13 residues. Germline CDR1 and CDR2: DFQATT and SNEGSKA (reference sequence). V was pared by 4 bases and J by 3 bases, with 4 bases of the junction left unmatched. This clonotype was detected ten times or more. Its antigen is unidentified. Amplified TCR beta CDR3 regions came from RNA transcripts. Carried out on the TCR CDR3, a first-round RT-PCR used the HTBI primer set. TCRdb recomputed calls from the multiplex PCR reads with MiXCR, one row per CDR3 protein. The profile shows fewer than 350,000 distinct CDR3 sequences, roughly a fifth of them singletons. Broader study findings: In blood, most of the thyroid clonotypes expanded above 0.001 were also present.

Sequenced input: blood. The rearrangement links TRBV20-1 to TRBJ1-2; TRBD1 matches at 8 bases. The TCR sequence derives from a man over 45 with Graves' ophthalmopathy. DNA of the CDR3: TGCAGTGCTACCCTGACAGGGGACTATGGCTACACCTTC. The encoded protein is CSATLTGDYGYTF.